This is a list of T cell receptor beta chains from one sample in a study of patients and donors after allogeneic stem cell transplantation. TCRdb processed the RT-PCR reads anew with MiXCR; each CDR3 protein has one entry. The table shows fewer than 500,000 distinct CDR3 sequences, with about a sixth occurring only once. Sequenced input: blood, either unsorted or a sorted T cell fraction (not recorded which). The receptors here all came from a human donor who was either an allogeneic HSCT recipient or a stem cell or donor lymphocyte infusion donor (not recorded which). It is not recorded whose cells these are; they may come from a transplant donor. Both conserved end residues are part of each CDR3. The order of the fields is D gene, clone size, V gene, J gene, CDR3 DNA, CDR3 protein. D genes are given only for firm matches. Size is stated for part of the rows, as once, few or many counts, or as a class when the clone is expanded.

D gene: -; clone size: few; V gene: TRBV7-9; J gene: TRBJ2-1; CDR3 DNA: TGTGCCAGCAGCTTAGTTGAGTTGATCTTC; CDR3 protein: CASSLVELIF
D gene: -; clone size: -; V gene: TRBV27; J gene: TRBJ2-7; CDR3 DNA: TGTGCCAGCAGTTTAGACATAGCCTACGAGCAGTACTTC; CDR3 protein: CASSLDIAYEQYF
D gene: TRBD2; clone size: -; V gene: TRBV11-3; J gene: TRBJ2-1; CDR3 DNA: TGTGCCAGCAGCTTAGCCGGAGCGGGAGAGAACTACAATGAGCAGTTCTTC; CDR3 protein: CASSLAGAGENYNEQFF
D gene: TRBD1; clone size: -; V gene: TRBV4-1; J gene: TRBJ2-7; CDR3 DNA: TGCGCCAGCAGCCAATTGGACAGGGACTCCTACGAGCAGTACTTC; CDR3 protein: CASSQLDRDSYEQYF
D gene: -; clone size: -; V gene: TRBV7-9; J gene: TRBJ2-7; CDR3 DNA: TGTGCCAGCAGCTTAGGGGGGGCTACACCTGTTTATGACGAGCAGTACTTC; CDR3 protein: CASSLGGATPVYDEQYF
D gene: -; clone size: -; V gene: TRBV5-1; J gene: TRBJ2-7; CDR3 DNA: TGCGCCAGCAGCCTCGATCCCGACAGGATCTCCTACGAGCAGTACTTC; CDR3 protein: CASSLDPDRISYEQYF
D gene: -; clone size: -; V gene: TRBV20-1; J gene: TRBJ2-3; CDR3 DNA: TGCAGTGCTAGAGACGGGGGGCGGGATACGCAGTATTTT; CDR3 protein: CSARDGGRDTQYF
D gene: TRBD2; clone size: -; V gene: TRBV5-5; J gene: TRBJ2-5; CDR3 DNA: TGTGCCAGCAGCTTGGGGTCTAGCGGGATAGAGACCCAGTACTTC; CDR3 protein: CASSLGSSGIETQYF
D gene: -; clone size: few; V gene: TRBV11-2; J gene: TRBJ1-4; CDR3 DNA: TGTGCCAGCAGCTTAGATCTCCAGGCAGGACTGTTTTTT; CDR3 protein: CASSLDLQAGLFF
D gene: TRBD2; clone size: -; V gene: TRBV20-1; J gene: TRBJ2-1; CDR3 DNA: TGCAGTGCTAAGGGACTAGCGGGAGGACTTGCCAATGAGCAGTTCTTC; CDR3 protein: CSAKGLAGGLANEQFF
D gene: -; clone size: -; V gene: TRBV27; J gene: TRBJ2-7; CDR3 DNA: TGTGCCAGCGGGGTCAGTCTCTCCTACGAGCAGTACTTC; CDR3 protein: CASGVSLSYEQYF
D gene: -; clone size: -; V gene: TRBV15; J gene: TRBJ2-5; CDR3 DNA: TGTGCCACCGGACCGTGGGGGGAGCAAGAGACCCAGTACTTC; CDR3 protein: CATGPWGEQETQYF
D gene: TRBD1; clone size: -; V gene: TRBV3-1; J gene: TRBJ1-1; CDR3 DNA: TGTGCCAGCAGAAGGGACAGGGCGACTGAAGCTTTCTTT; CDR3 protein: CASRRDRATEAFF
D gene: TRBD1; clone size: -; V gene: TRBV19; J gene: TRBJ2-7; CDR3 DNA: TGTGCCAGTAGTATACTGGGACAGGGTGTAGTCGAGCAGTACTTC; CDR3 protein: CASSILGQGVVEQYF
D gene: -; clone size: -; V gene: TRBV7-6; J gene: TRBJ2-3; CDR3 DNA: TGTGCCAGCAGCTTAGAATCGCCCACAGATACGCAGTATTTT; CDR3 protein: CASSLESPTDTQYF
D gene: -; clone size: few; V gene: TRBV9; J gene: TRBJ1-2; CDR3 DNA: TGTGCCAGCAGCGTAGGCGTAACCCACACCTTC; CDR3 protein: CASSVGVTHTF
D gene: -; clone size: once; V gene: TRBV7-6; J gene: TRBJ2-5; CDR3 DNA: TGTGCCAGCAGCTTAGTAGGAGTAGTACAGGAGACCCAGTACTTC; CDR3 protein: CASSLVGVVQETQYF
D gene: TRBD1; clone size: many; V gene: TRBV5-1; J gene: TRBJ2-5; CDR3 DNA: TGCGCCAGCAGCTTGGTAGGGGGCTTGGAGACCCAGTACTTC; CDR3 protein: CASSLVGGLETQYF
D gene: TRBD2; clone size: -; V gene: TRBV5-1; J gene: TRBJ2-1; CDR3 DNA: TGCGCCAGCAGCTTGGAGGCGGGGGGGCGTCATGAGCAGTTCTTC; CDR3 protein: CASSLEAGGRHEQFF
D gene: -; clone size: -; V gene: TRBV4-1; J gene: TRBJ2-7; CDR3 DNA: TGCGCCAGCAGCCAAGTCCTTTTTGTGGACGAGCAGTACTTC; CDR3 protein: CASSQVLFVDEQYF
D gene: -; clone size: -; V gene: TRBV5-6; J gene: TRBJ2-1; CDR3 DNA: TGTGCCAGCAGGGACCGGGCGGCGGATGAGCAGTTCTTC; CDR3 protein: CASRDRAADEQFF
D gene: -; clone size: few; V gene: TRBV14; J gene: TRBJ2-6; CDR3 DNA: TGTGCCAGCAGCCAAGATCACGGCAGGGGAGGTCCTGGGGCCAACGTCCTGACTTTC; CDR3 protein: CASSQDHGRGGPGANVLTF
D gene: TRBD2; clone size: many; V gene: TRBV5-1; J gene: TRBJ2-7; CDR3 DNA: TGCGCCAGCAGCCCGGGACTAGCGGGGAGCTCCTACGAGCAGTACTTC; CDR3 protein: CASSPGLAGSSYEQYF
D gene: -; clone size: -; V gene: TRBV6-1; J gene: TRBJ1-5; CDR3 DNA: TGTGCCACCCTAACTAGGGGGGGCAATCAGCCCCAGCATTTT; CDR3 protein: CATLTRGGNQPQHF
D gene: TRBD2; clone size: few; V gene: TRBV5-5; J gene: TRBJ2-1; CDR3 DNA: TGTGCCAGCAGTGCCGCTAGCGGGGTTGAGCAGTTCTTC; CDR3 protein: CASSAASGVEQFF
D gene: -; clone size: -; V gene: TRBV5-1; J gene: TRBJ2-3; CDR3 DNA: TGCGCCAGCAGCTTGGCTAGCGCAGGCACAGATACGCAGTATTTT; CDR3 protein: CASSLASAGTDTQYF
D gene: -; clone size: many; V gene: TRBV29-1; J gene: TRBJ2-2; CDR3 DNA: TGCAGCTTCGCAGGGGCGCCGGACACCGGGGAGCTGTTTTTT; CDR3 protein: CSFAGAPDTGELFF
D gene: TRBD2; clone size: few; V gene: TRBV9; J gene: TRBJ2-1; CDR3 DNA: TGTGCCAGCAGCGTAGACCCCCGCGGGGGGCGGGGCGGCAATGAGCAGTTCTTC; CDR3 protein: CASSVDPRGGRGGNEQFF
D gene: -; clone size: few; V gene: TRBV13; J gene: TRBJ2-2; CDR3 DNA: TGTGCCAGCAGCTTTGGGGGCCAGAACACCGGGGAGCTGTTTTTT; CDR3 protein: CASSFGGQNTGELFF
D gene: TRBD1; clone size: few; V gene: TRBV5-1; J gene: TRBJ1-3; CDR3 DNA: TGCGCCAGCAGCTTGGCCGAAGGGACAGGGTCTGGAAACACCATATATTTT; CDR3 protein: CASSLAEGTGSGNTIYF
D gene: TRBD1; clone size: few; V gene: TRBV24-1; J gene: TRBJ1-5; CDR3 DNA: TGTGCCACCAGTGACCCGAAGGCTGGACAGGGGAGGAAGAATCAGCCCCAGCATTTT; CDR3 protein: CATSDPKAGQGRKNQPQHF